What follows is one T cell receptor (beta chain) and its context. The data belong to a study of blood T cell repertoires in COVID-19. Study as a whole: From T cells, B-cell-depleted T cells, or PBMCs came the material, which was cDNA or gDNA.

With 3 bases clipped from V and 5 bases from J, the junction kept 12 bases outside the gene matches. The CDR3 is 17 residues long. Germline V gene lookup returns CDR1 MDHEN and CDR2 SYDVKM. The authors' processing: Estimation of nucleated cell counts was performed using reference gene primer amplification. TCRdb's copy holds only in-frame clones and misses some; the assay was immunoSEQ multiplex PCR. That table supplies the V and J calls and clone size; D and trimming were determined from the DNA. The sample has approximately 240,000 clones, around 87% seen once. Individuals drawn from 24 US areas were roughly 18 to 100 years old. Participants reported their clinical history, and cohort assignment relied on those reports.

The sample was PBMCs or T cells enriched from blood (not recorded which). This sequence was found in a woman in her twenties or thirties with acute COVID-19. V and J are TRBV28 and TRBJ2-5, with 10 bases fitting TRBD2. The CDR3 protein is CASSFGLAETLFETQYF. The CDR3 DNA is TGTGCCAGCAGTTTCGGACTAGCGGAGACCCTCTTCGAGACCCAGTACTTC.